Listed below are T cell receptor beta chains from one sample, sequenced in a study of blood T cell repertoires in COVID-19. Using immunoSEQ multiplex PCR, the repertoire was profiled, and TCRdb retains in-frame clones only, with some absent. The sample carries some 340,000 clones, around 83% recorded once. The specimen sequenced was PBMCs or T cells enriched from blood (not recorded which). These receptors originate from a woman aged 50 to 60 who had recovered from COVID-19. CDR3s include the opening cysteine and the closing phenylalanine or tryptophan. D genes are given only for firm matches. Clone size is given for some rows only: seen once, a few or many times, or a class if the clone is expanded.

d_gene	v_gene	j_gene	abundance	CDR3nt	CDR3aa
TRBD1	TRBV5-5	TRBJ1-2	NA	TGTGCCAGCAGCTCCTTCCCGGGACAGGGGGACTATGGCTACACCTTC	CASSSFPGQGDYGYTF
TRBD1	TRBV2	TRBJ2-1	few	TGTGCCAGCAGTGCCACAGGGGACTCCTACAATGAGCAGTTCTTC	CASSATGDSYNEQFF
TRBD2	TRBV6-4	TRBJ2-1	once	TGTGCCAGCAGCTCTAGCGGGGGGGCCGTTGAGCAGTTCTTC	CASSSSGGAVEQFF
TRBD1	TRBV5-6	TRBJ1-3	NA	TGTGCCAGCAGCTCAGACAGGGCTGGAAACACCATATATTTT	CASSSDRAGNTIYF
NA	TRBV27	TRBJ1-1	few	TGTGCCAGCAGTCCAGACATTGGGACTGAAGCTTTCTTT	CASSPDIGTEAFF
NA	TRBV11-3	TRBJ1-4	few	TGTGCCAGCAGCTTAGACAGGGTTGGTGAAAAACTGTTTTTT	CASSLDRVGEKLFF
NA	TRBV27	TRBJ2-3	NA	TGTGCCAGCAGCTCCCCGGGATCAGGCACAGATACGCAGTATTTT	CASSSPGSGTDTQYF
NA	TRBV5-6	TRBJ1-1	once	TGTGCCAGCACCGTCGGAGGTAACACTGAAGCTTTCTTT	CASTVGGNTEAFF
TRBD2	TRBV30	TRBJ2-3	NA	TGTGCCTGGTGCGGTTTAGCGGGATGGGATACGCAGTATTTT	CAWCGLAGWDTQYF
NA	TRBV10-2	TRBJ1-2	NA	TGCGCCAGCAGTGAGGTCCGTAACTATGGCTACACCTTC	CASSEVRNYGYTF
NA	TRBV5-6	TRBJ2-1	NA	TGTGCCAGCAGCCAGCGCCTCCTTTTGTCCTACAATGAGCAGTTCTTC	CASSQRLLLSYNEQFF
NA	TRBV18	TRBJ2-1	NA	TGTGCCAGCTCACCTACCCTGGGACGGGGGGCGCCCGGCAATCAGCAGTTCTTC	CASSPTLGRGAPGNQQFF
TRBD2	TRBV24-1	TRBJ2-1	NA	TGTGCCACCAGTGTGGGGACTAGCGACACCAATGAGCAGTTCTTC	CATSVGTSDTNEQFF
TRBD1	TRBV25-1	TRBJ1-6	NA	TGTGCCAGCTTGAAGCAAGCCAGGGGGAAACTTAATTCACCCCTCCACTTT	CASLKQARGKLNSPLHF
TRBD2	TRBV7-8	TRBJ2-1	NA	TGTGCCAGCAGCTTAGCTAGCGGGGGATACTATGAGCAGTTCTTC	CASSLASGGYYEQFF
NA	TRBV5-1	TRBJ1-1	NA	TGCGCCAGCACTTTACAGGGCTTGAACACTGAAGCTTTCTTT	CASTLQGLNTEAFF
TRBD1	TRBV4-1	TRBJ1-3	NA	TGCGCCAGCAGCCGCCCCCAGACAGGGTCTGGAAACACCATATATTTT	CASSRPQTGSGNTIYF
NA	TRBV27	TRBJ1-1	NA	TGTGCCACTAGCGGGTGGGCAACTAAATCTGAAGCTTTCTTT	CATSGWATKSEAFF
NA	TRBV2	TRBJ2-3	NA	TGTGCCAGCAGCGTTGGTGGGGGCGCAGATACGCAGTATTTT	CASSVGGGADTQYF
TRBD1	TRBV29-1	TRBJ1-2	NA	TGCAGCGTTGGTAGACGCGGGACAGGGGGTTATAATGGCTACACCTTC	CSVGRRGTGGYNGYTF
NA	TRBV10-2	TRBJ1-1	NA	TGCGCCAGCAGTGAACCAGGGGAGAACACTGAAGCTTTCTTT	CASSEPGENTEAFF
TRBD1	TRBV5-1	TRBJ2-7	NA	TGCGCCAGCAGCCACTCAGGGGGTAACTACGAGCAGTACTTC	CASSHSGGNYEQYF
NA	TRBV9	TRBJ2-6	NA	TGTGCCAGCAGCGCCAAACAGGGAGATGGGGCCAACGTCCTGACTTTC	CASSAKQGDGANVLTF
TRBD2	TRBV5-1	TRBJ2-2	NA	TGCGCCAGCAGCTTGGGCAGCGGGAGTTCCGGGGAGCTGTTTTTT	CASSLGSGSSGELFF
TRBD2	TRBV5-1	TRBJ2-3	NA	TGCGCCAGCAGCTTGGGGGCGGGAGTGATGGCAGATACGCAGTATTTT	CASSLGAGVMADTQYF
TRBD1	TRBV4-3	TRBJ2-2	NA	TGCGCCAGCAGCCAAGAAGCAGGGGGTTTTGGGGAGCTGTTTTTT	CASSQEAGGFGELFF
TRBD2	TRBV3-1/TRBV3-2	TRBJ2-1	NA	TGTGCCAGCAGACTAGCGGGAGAAAATGAGCAGTTCTTC	CASRLAGENEQFF
NA	TRBV5-8	TRBJ2-3	NA	TGTGCCAGCAGCTTGACAGGCCGGGGGGATACGCAGTATTTT	CASSLTGRGDTQYF
NA	TRBV5-4	TRBJ1-2	NA	TGTGCCAGCTCCCGGGACACCGCTAACTATGGCTACACCTTC	CASSRDTANYGYTF
TRBD2	TRBV6-2/TRBV6-3	TRBJ2-7	NA	TGTGCCAGCAGTTACCGACCTATAGCGGGGGGCGACTCCTACGAGCAGTACTTC	CASSYRPIAGGDSYEQYF
NA	TRBV19	TRBJ1-5	NA	TGTGCCAGTAAGGGCTTCAGGACAGAGAATCAGCCCCAGCATTTT	CASKGFRTENQPQHF
NA	TRBV30	TRBJ1-2	NA	TGTGCTGCAATTCCTGGGACATCCACCTATGGCTACACCTTC	CAAIPGTSTYGYTF
NA	TRBV30	TRBJ1-5	NA	TGTGCCTGGAAGCAGGGCGGCCCCGATCAGCCCCAGCATTTT	CAWKQGGPDQPQHF
TRBD1	TRBV30	TRBJ2-7	NA	TGTGCCTGGGGGGACAGCTCCTACGAGCAGTACTTC	CAWGDSSYEQYF
NA	TRBV7-9	TRBJ1-4	NA	TGTGCCAGCAGCTTAACAGGGTCTGGTGAAAAACTGTTTTTT	CASSLTGSGEKLFF
NA	TRBV29-1	TRBJ1-1	NA	TGCAGCGTTGAAGGGAGACTTGGCACTGAAGCTTTCTTT	CSVEGRLGTEAFF
NA	TRBV7-2	TRBJ1-6	NA	TGTGCCAGCAGCTTAGGGCCGCGGGGAAGGGATTCACCCCTCCACTTT	CASSLGPRGRDSPLHF
NA	TRBV4-1	TRBJ1-6	NA	TGCGCCAGCAGCCAAGAGAGTAATTCACCCCTCCACTTT	CASSQESNSPLHF
NA	TRBV5-4	TRBJ2-1	NA	TGTGCCAGCGGCCCCGGAGGGGCCTTGGGCAATGAGCAGTTCTTC	CASGPGGALGNEQFF
NA	TRBV7-2	TRBJ1-4	NA	TGTGCCAGCAGCTCCACGGCGGGAGGGGGGGAAAAACTGTTTTTT	CASSSTAGGGEKLFF
NA	TRBV10-3	TRBJ2-1	NA	TGTGCCATCAGTGAGTTAAGCCTCAATGAGCAGTTCTTC	CAISELSLNEQFF
TRBD1	TRBV5-1	TRBJ1-1	NA	TGCGCCAGCAGTAAAATGGGACAGAGGAACACTGAAGCTTTCTTT	CASSKMGQRNTEAFF
NA	TRBV7-3	TRBJ1-1	once	TGTGCCAGCAGCTCAGGGGCCAACACTGAAGCTTTCTTT	CASSSGANTEAFF
TRBD1	TRBV3-1/TRBV3-2	TRBJ1-6	once	TGTGCCAGCAGCCCTGGGGACAGGTATAATTCACCCCTCCACTTT	CASSPGDRYNSPLHF
TRBD2	TRBV9	TRBJ2-7	NA	TGTGCCAGCAGCGCGAAAGCTAGCGGGGGCTACGAGCAGTACTTC	CASSAKASGGYEQYF
NA	TRBV10-3	TRBJ1-1	NA	TGTGCCATCAGTGAAAACCGACAGGCCAGGGGCACTGAAGCTTTCTTT	CAISENRQARGTEAFF
NA	TRBV20-1	TRBJ1-6	NA	TGCAGTGCTAGTGCAGGGGTTGGTTCACCCCTCCACTTT	CSASAGVGSPLHF
NA	TRBV18	TRBJ2-3	few	TGTGCCAGCTCAACGAAGGGGGGGCTCACAGATACGCAGTATTTT	CASSTKGGLTDTQYF